Detailed here is one TCR beta chain. Its cognate antigen is unknown. Germline is not matched at one junction end, which may reflect a read error. PCR amplification relied on 60 Vbeta primers (plus 13 Jbeta primers). The protocol was immunoSEQ multiplex PCR, while the TCRdb copy is restricted to in-frame clones and leaves out a portion. Of about 200,000 clones in the sample, over 70% were seen once. The data derive from a study of cytomegalovirus exposure and HLA in healthy donors. About the research overall: When fewer than 500 donors were genotyped, over 80% of them were found to fall in the Caucasian-associated ancestry cluster.

All donors participated as healthy donors of bone marrow. Findings of the study overall: From TCR beta sequences, most subjects' HLA-A and HLA-B alleles were reportedly predicted accurately.

The source material was PBMCs. The clonotype comes from a boy younger than 10 in good health and CMV-seronegative.

The CDR3 region has the DNA TGTGCTAGCAGCTTAGGGCTGACGGACGGGAACCAAGAGACCCAGTACTTC. Protein sequence: CASSLGLTDGNQETQYF. The chain combines TRBV7-7 with TRBJ2-5, with D perhaps TRBD2 (5 bases). Germline CDR1 is SSHAT and CDR2 is FNYEAQ (reference sequence). This CDR3 has 17 residues.